A selection of T cell receptor beta chains follows, all from one sample in a study of blood T cell repertoires in COVID-19. Profiling relied on immunoSEQ multiplex PCR, and the TCRdb table lists in-frame clones only, not all of them. The table has about 26,000 clones, over 85% seen once. The specimen sequenced was peripheral blood. The receptors here all came from a human donor in a cohort sampled during active COVID-19. Each CDR3 is given with its conserved first and last residue. The D gene is left open where the match is weak. Rows give clone size only sometimes, using once, few, many, or a class for an expanded clone.

NA	NA	TRBV11-2	TRBJ2-1	CASSLASARQFF	TGTGCCAGCAGCTTAGCGTCAGCGCGGCAGTTCTTC
NA	TRBD2	TRBV5-1	TRBJ2-2	CASSLTSGGGTGELFF	TGCGCCAGCAGCTTAACTAGCGGGGGCGGCACCGGGGAGCTGTTTTTT
NA	NA	TRBV5-1	TRBJ2-2	CASSWESGKAGELFF	TGCGCCAGCAGCTGGGAATCGGGGAAGGCCGGGGAGCTGTTTTTT
NA	TRBD2	TRBV6-6	TRBJ2-2	CASSRGRDTGELFF	TGTGCCAGCTCCCGGGGGAGGGACACCGGGGAGCTGTTTTTT
NA	NA	TRBV19	TRBJ2-3	CASSINSGSDTQYF	TGTGCCAGTAGTATAAACTCAGGCTCGGATACGCAGTATTTT
NA	NA	TRBV2	TRBJ2-4	CASTLGGAKNIQYF	TGTGCCAGCACCCTAGGGGGAGCCAAAAACATTCAGTACTTC
NA	TRBD1	TRBV18	TRBJ2-1	CASSPGQGVSYNEQFF	TGTGCCAGCTCACCTGGACAGGGTGTGTCCTACAATGAGCAGTTCTTC
NA	TRBD1	TRBV7-6	TRBJ2-5	CASSLARDRGETQYF	TGTGCCAGCAGCTTAGCCCGGGACAGGGGTGAGACCCAGTACTTC
NA	TRBD1	TRBV3-1/TRBV3-2	TRBJ2-7	CASSLRQGVTDEQYF	TGTGCCAGCAGCCTGAGACAGGGGGTGACCGACGAGCAGTACTTC
NA	NA	TRBV13	TRBJ1-1	CASSLDRVGPGAFF	TGTGCCAGCAGCTTAGACAGGGTGGGGCCCGGAGCTTTCTTT
NA	NA	TRBV3-1/TRBV3-2	TRBJ2-1	CASSRHGTPTNEQFF	TGTGCCAGCAGCCGCCACGGGACTCCAACCAATGAGCAGTTCTTC
NA	TRBD2	TRBV2	TRBJ2-5	CASSELAGRGETQYF	TGTGCCAGCAGTGAGTTAGCGGGACGGGGAGAGACCCAGTACTTC
few	TRBD2	TRBV11-2	TRBJ2-5	CASRLAGGGVETQYF	TGTGCCAGCCGACTAGCCGGAGGAGGGGTAGAGACCCAGTACTTC
NA	NA	TRBV25-1	TRBJ1-2	CASGEGREDGYTF	TGTGCCAGCGGGGAGGGCAGGGAGGATGGCTACACCTTC
NA	TRBD1	TRBV29-1	TRBJ1-1	CSVDGDRWARGAFF	TGCAGCGTTGATGGGGACAGGTGGGCAAGGGGAGCTTTCTTT
NA	NA	TRBV11-2	TRBJ1-2	CASSLDWRNREYGYTF	TGTGCCAGCAGCTTAGATTGGAGAAACAGGGAGTATGGCTACACCTTC
NA	NA	TRBV30	TRBJ2-3	CAWSWGLSRADTQYF	TGTGCCTGGAGCTGGGGACTCTCAAGGGCAGATACGCAGTATTTT
NA	NA	TRBV12-3/TRBV12-4	TRBJ2-3	CASSPSTDTQYF	TGTGCCAGCAGTCCCTCGACAGATACGCAGTATTTT
NA	NA	TRBV19	TRBJ2-7	CASSPRGVGEQYF	TGTGCCAGTAGTCCCCGGGGAGTAGGCGAGCAGTACTTC
NA	TRBD1	TRBV5-1	TRBJ2-7	CASSSPRTGVSYEQYF	TGCGCCAGCAGCTCCCCTCGGACAGGGGTGTCCTACGAGCAGTACTTC
NA	TRBD2	TRBV27	TRBJ2-5	CASSMGLAGASERETQYF	TGTGCCAGCAGTATGGGACTAGCGGGAGCGTCGGAACGAGAGACCCAGTACTTC
NA	TRBD1	TRBV6-5	TRBJ2-5	CASTQGQGGAETQYF	TGTGCCAGCACTCAGGGACAGGGAGGGGCGGAGACCCAGTACTTC
NA	TRBD1	TRBV11-2	TRBJ1-1	CASSLSEGQGGPEAFF	TGTGCCAGCAGCTTATCCGAAGGACAGGGGGGCCCTGAAGCTTTCTTT
NA	TRBD1	TRBV6-5	TRBJ2-5	CASTRGFWETQYF	TGTGCCAGCACCAGGGGGTTTTGGGAGACCCAGTACTTC
NA	TRBD2	TRBV19	TRBJ2-3	CASTKLAGALGGQYF	TGTGCCAGTACCAAACTAGCGGGGGCCTTAGGTGGGCAGTATTTT
NA	NA	TRBV4-2	TRBJ2-7	CASSQDLSYEQYF	TGTGCCAGCAGCCAAGATCTTAGCTACGAGCAGTACTTC
NA	TRBD1	TRBV6-5	TRBJ2-1	CASWTGGMNEQFF	TGTGCCAGCTGGACAGGGGGCATGAATGAGCAGTTCTTC
once	NA	TRBV7-3	TRBJ1-1	CASSLGRNTEAFF	TGTGCCAGCAGCTTAGGGAGGAACACTGAAGCTTTCTTT
NA	TRBD2	TRBV7-2	TRBJ2-3	CASSLGGLAGGITDTQYF	TGTGCCAGCAGCTTAGGGGGACTAGCGGGGGGCATAACAGATACGCAGTATTTT
NA	NA	TRBV6-5	TRBJ2-5	CASRGGQVETQYF	TGTGCCAGCCGCGGGGGCCAAGTGGAGACCCAGTACTTC
NA	TRBD1	TRBV9	TRBJ1-3	CASSPQTGISGNTIYF	TGTGCCAGCAGCCCCCAGACAGGGATCTCTGGAAACACCATATATTTT
once	TRBD1	TRBV6-6	TRBJ2-7	CASSTGQGTYEQYF	TGTGCCAGCAGTACCGGACAGGGCACCTACGAGCAGTACTTC
NA	TRBD2	TRBV7-6	TRBJ2-3	CASSPRESGRGLSTDTQYF	TGTGCCAGCAGCCCCCGGGAGAGCGGGAGGGGCTTGAGCACAGATACGCAGTATTTT
NA	TRBD2	TRBV5-8	TRBJ2-1	CASSLSTSGIEDEQFF	TGTGCCAGCAGCTTGAGTACTAGCGGGATAGAAGATGAGCAGTTCTTC